This section outlines one TCR beta chain sequence together with its context. The data originate from a study of radiation and T cells in renal cell carcinoma. This CDR3 contains 16 residues. V lost 2 bases to trimming and J lost 2 bases, with 15 bases between them. Germline-derived CDR1 and CDR2 are LGHNT and FRNRAP. Time point described: blood 2 weeks post-SBRT. Described treatment: 15 Gy SBRT to primary tumor, nephrectomy 4 weeks later. Assay: immunoSEQ multiplex PCR; the TCRdb copy retains only in-frame clones and omits some. The data hold some 150,000 clones, with about 91% observed a single time. Sequences were derived from blood, sampled from a patient whose treatment included radiotherapy and nephrectomy. The TCR originated in a woman aged 45 to 65 with renal cell carcinoma. This rearrangement joins TRBV12-5 to TRBJ1-1, with D tentatively TRBD1 (5 bases). CDR3 in amino acids: CASGLIVGPTNTEAFF. DNA for the CDR3: TGTGCTAGTGGTTTGATTGTGGGACCGACTAACACTGAAGCTTTCTTT.